What follows are 2 T cell receptor beta chains derived from one specimen sequenced in a study of Ad26.COV2.S vaccination and SARS-CoV-2 variants (dated by TCRdb to about 2021). Library creation used the immunoSEQ multiplex PCR assay. TCRdb stores this immuneACCESS table with in-frame sequences only. Part of the clones is absent; in the studies checked, under half of the shortfall reflects unresolved V genes, and no reason is known for the rest. Here the sample has hundreds of thousands of clones; about 90% occur a single time. The top ten constitute under 2% of the sample. Taken with the paper, the label for treatment or condition translates to: roughly 19 received Ad26.COV2.S at low or high dose, single or two shots; 5 received placebo; per-sample allocation not given. Repertoires of vaccine and placebo recipients were sequenced from samples taken on day 63 after the first injection. The sequencing used peripheral blood, collected in a trial of Ad26.COV2.S vaccine versus placebo. These receptors all come from a person aged 18-65 years who received the Ad26.COV2.S COVID-19 vaccine or a placebo.

In DNA, the CDR3 is TGTGCCAGCAGTTCCAGTTTTCTCACTAACTATGGCTACACCTTC. It is translated as CASSSSFLTNYGYTF. The chain has TRBV6-6 and TRBJ1-2, with unresolved D. The germline V gene has CDR1 MNHNY and CDR2 SVGAGI (reference sequence). The CDR3 runs to 15 residues. With 4 bases removed from V and 0 bases from J, the gap between germline ends came to 12 bases.

The chain carries TRBV10-3 and TRBJ2-7; D is undetermined. The CDR3 loop spans 12 amino acids. Germline CDR1 is ENHRY and CDR2 is SYGVKD. Trimming removed 8 bases from V and 3 bases from J, with 11 bases in between. CDR3 in DNA: TGTGCCATCCGGTCCGAAAGCTACGAGCAGTACTTC. Protein: CAIRSESYEQYF.